This T cell receptor beta chain was captured in a study of cytomegalovirus exposure and HLA in healthy donors. Study results and limitations: Of the V segments, some could not be distinguished, including TRBV6-2 and TRBV6-3, and were excluded.

The V and J ends lost 3 bases and 6 bases respectively, with 9 bases between them. This CDR3 spans 13 amino acids. Germline CDR1 reads SGHAT; CDR2 reads FQDESV (reference sequence). Use of 60 Vbeta and 13 Jbeta primers characterized the PCR. The authors' processing: Later, roughly 77 million unique TCR beta chains were counted in an analysis, and 10 million to 12 million of them were shared. The method was immunoSEQ multiplex PCR; TCRdb's version includes in-frame clones alone and lacks a portion of them. V and J calls and clone size come straight from that table; D and trimming were deduced from the DNA. The ten top clones account for 1.6%, within a sample of 100,000 to 150,000 clones. Comment on this clone: The antigen remains unidentified.

The chain combines TRBV11-1 with TRBJ2-1; D is uncertain. Sample: PBMCs. This sequence was found in a woman in her thirties or forties in good health and CMV-seropositive. CDR3 protein: CASSFTALNEQFF. CDR3 coding DNA: TGTGCCAGCAGCTTTACTGCCCTCAATGAGCAGTTCTTC.